This T cell receptor (beta chain) was found in a study of CD8 T cells in Susac syndrome. RNA in amounts of about 0.5 to 1 ug was reverse transcribed with random hexamers. One entry per CDR3 protein, called by TCRdb with MiXCR from the immunoSEQ multiplex PCR reads. The sample includes 160,000 or so distinct CDR3 sequences, 94% of them seen just once. This CDR3 comprises 12 residues. V was clipped by 6 bases and J by 5 bases, with 13 bases between them. CDR1 and CDR2 (germline): SQVTM, ANQGSEA. Material: CD4+ T cells from PBMCs. The chain employs TRBV29-1 and TRBJ2-5, with D hard to call. The sequence derives from a human donor with Susac syndrome. As DNA, the CDR3 is TGCAGCGTGGCTGAGGTGGGGGAGACCCAGTACTTC. Amino acids: CSVAEVGETQYF.